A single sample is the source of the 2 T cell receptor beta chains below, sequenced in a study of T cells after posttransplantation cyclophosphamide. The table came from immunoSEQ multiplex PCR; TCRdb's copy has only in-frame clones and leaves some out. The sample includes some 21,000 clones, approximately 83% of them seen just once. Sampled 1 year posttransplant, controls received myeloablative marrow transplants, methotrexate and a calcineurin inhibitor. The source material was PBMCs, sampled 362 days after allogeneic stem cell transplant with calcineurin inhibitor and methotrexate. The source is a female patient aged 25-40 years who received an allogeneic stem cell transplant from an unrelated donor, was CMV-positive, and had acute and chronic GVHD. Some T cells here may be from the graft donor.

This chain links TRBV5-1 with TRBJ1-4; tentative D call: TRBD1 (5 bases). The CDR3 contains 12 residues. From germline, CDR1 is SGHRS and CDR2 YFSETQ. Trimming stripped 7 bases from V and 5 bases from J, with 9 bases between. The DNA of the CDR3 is TGCGCCAGCCGGGGGGGGAATGAAAAACTGTTTTTT. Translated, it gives CASRGGNEKLFF.

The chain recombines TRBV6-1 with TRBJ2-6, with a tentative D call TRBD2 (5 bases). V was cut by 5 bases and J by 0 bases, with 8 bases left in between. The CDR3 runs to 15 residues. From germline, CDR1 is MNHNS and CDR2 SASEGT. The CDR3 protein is CASSSGGSGANVLTF. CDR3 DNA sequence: TGTGCCAGCAGTTCAGGAGGCTCTGGGGCCAACGTCCTGACTTTC.